This T cell receptor beta chain stems from a study of shared clonotypes between healthy human individuals. This table comes from immunoSEQ multiplex PCR, and its TCRdb copy is limited to in-frame clones, with some not included. The data hold 1,500,000 or so clones, with roughly 96% observed a single time. The CDR3 has 15 residues. V lost 2 bases, J lost 8 bases, and 8 bases stayed unmatched. In germline, CDR1 is SGHDN, CDR2 FVKESK. The chain has TRBV14 and TRBJ2-3; 9 positions agree with TRBD2. The TCR originated in a man between 25 and 39 years old in good health. Sequenced: naive CD4+ T cells sorted from blood. Sample subset: CD45RA+ positively selected. The CDR3 DNA reads TGTGCCAGCAGCCAATCAGCGGGAGGTGGTGGTACGCAGTATTTT. This encodes CASSQSAGGGGTQYF.